This T cell receptor beta chain was observed in a study of vaccination effects on CD4 cells after COVID-19 (dated by TCRdb to 2021 to 2024). About the study as a whole: Post-vaccine samples across the study were collected a median of 72 days after the second dose, with a range of 14 to 241. The full study included around nine COVID-19 convalescent patients and a handful of SARS-CoV-2-naive healthy vaccine recipients. SARS-CoV-2 spike-specific CD4+ TCR repertoires were compared before and after mRNA vaccination in COVID-19 convalescent patients and in infection-naive vaccine recipients. Cultures from other donors in the study were sequenced using the Oncomine TCR Beta short-read assay on an Illumina iSeq 100. General conclusions and limits of the study: At late post-vaccination timepoints, both infection-induced and vaccine-induced clones showed marked clonal contraction, consistent with waning T cell responses. Only a small number of convalescent patients were included, and no early post-infection timepoints were available, which limited the study. Among healthy vaccine recipients, nearly all vaccine-induced clones were SARS-CoV-2 mono-reactive, and just 1 of 255 was cross-reactive with common cold coronaviruses.

In the ViraFEST assay, PBMC were stimulated with viral peptide pools, and antigen-specific CD4+ T cell clonotypes were then identified by expansion using TCR sequencing. After 10 to 11 days of culture, CD4+ T cells were isolated with the EasySep CD4+ T cell isolation kit. Each participant received two doses of an mRNA SARS-CoV-2 vaccine, either BNT162b2 or mRNA-1273. Healthy vaccine recipients had no prior SARS-CoV-2 infection, confirmed by negative nucleocapsid antibodies before and after vaccination. Each well held under 2.5 million PBMC cultured in IMDM containing roughly 5% human AB serum, roughly 10 IU/ml IL-2 and gentamicin, along with about 9.5 ug/ml peptides. Half of the culture medium was replaced with fresh IL-2-containing medium on days 3 and 7. Each peptide stimulation condition was cultured in triplicate wells unless otherwise noted. Using Ficoll-Paque Plus gradient centrifugation, PBMC were separated from whole blood and then either used fresh or cryopreserved at -140C. Overlapping peptide pools spanned the spike proteins of SARS-CoV-2 and the common cold coronaviruses HCoV-NL63, HCoV-OC43 and HCoV-229E. The QIAamp micro DNA kit was used to extract genomic DNA from the cultured CD4+ T cells.

The library was obtained by the immunoSEQ multiplex PCR assay. DNA from the cultured and isolated CD4+ T cells underwent TCR beta CDR3 sequencing. The original methods were these. The analysis removed non-productive TCR sequences, trimmed reads to the CDR3 region, and retained only CDR3s that were 7 or more amino acids long. Antigen-specific clonotypes were identified with the MANAFEST web app by comparing expansion in peptide wells against reference cultures. To be called positive, a clone needed expansion at FDR<0.05 compared with the reference and with all other wells, an odds ratio greater than 5, and a frequency greater than 0.1% in two replicate wells. A clonotype was defined as cross-reactive if the clonotype was significantly expanded both in SARS-CoV-2 spike wells and in at least one common cold coronavirus spike condition. Levenshtein distance calculated with the stringdist R package was used to assess CDR3 similarity, and unrooted trees were constructed with ape in R 3.6.1. TCRdb took this table from immuneACCESS and kept in-frame rearrangements with V and J called. Such tables lack part of the clones; where checked against another copy, unresolved V genes explain under half of the gap, and the rest is unexplained. The V and J calls and the clone size are those of that table, but D and trimming were determined from the DNA. This sample is represented by roughly 71,000 clones; 80% to 85% of them were singletons. 1.2% of the sample comes from the top ten.

Note on this clone: Its antigen target is currently unknown. No much larger clone exists at a distance of one base, and base qualities are not known.

The CDR3, cysteine through phenylalanine, is 17 amino acids long. The kept DNA is CDR3 alone, 51 bases in frame from the first base. As encoded in the germline V gene, CDR1 is KGHSH while CDR2 is LQKENI. Trimming leaves V shorter by 3 bases and J shorter by 8 bases, with the junction holding 9 bases beyond the gene matches. The V and J segments used are TRBV18 and TRBJ1-6; the junction holds 11 bases that match TRBD1. The receptor's source is a human donor who received a COVID-19 vaccine. The source material was CD4+ T cells from PBMCs cultured with HCoV-229E spike peptides, sampled after COVID-19 vaccination. The cell subset or site label, read with the paper, signifies: HCoV-229E spike overlapping peptide pool stimulation. The sequenced DNA is TGTGCCAGCTCACCGTCGGGACAGGGGGTTCGGGATTCACCCCTCCACTTT. Its protein is CASSPSGQGVRDSPLHF.